These T cell receptor beta chains were read from a single sample in a study of cytomegalovirus exposure and HLA in healthy donors. Sequencing used immunoSEQ multiplex PCR; TCRdb keeps in-frame clones, though not all of them. The table records around 190,000 clones, around a tenth of them present only once. The sequencing sample was made of PBMCs. The receptors derive from a woman aged 25 to 39 in good health and CMV-seropositive. Both conserved end residues are part of each CDR3.

>TRBV28|TRBJ2-7
CASSTPPGTSGISYEQYF
>TRBV19|TRBJ2-5
CASSPDRGLSQETQYF
>TRBV5-1|TRBJ1-2
CASSDDGVYGYTF
>TRBV6-5|TRBJ2-7
CASRGSGRPPYEQYF
>TRBV7-2|TRBJ2-5
CASSPHGTGGGKTQYF
>TRBV4-1|TRBJ2-1
CASSQDLRTSGINEQFF
>TRBV9|TRBJ1-4
CASSRGGFNEKLFF
>TRBV5-1|TRBJ2-2
CASSLETGPNTGELFF
>TRBV5-1|TRBJ2-1
CASSLAGGGSSYNEQFF
>TRBV6-1|TRBJ2-7
CASRTASYEQYF
>TRBV6-1|TRBJ1-1
CASGDRYTEAFF
>TRBV6-5|TRBJ1-2
CASSQDRRGYTF
>TRBV7-8|TRBJ1-5
CASSLSSGPSNQPQHF
>TRBV28|TRBJ2-1
CASSFPVGAGGRNEQFF
>TRBV30|TRBJ1-3
CASDRGLGNTIYF
>TRBV5-1|TRBJ2-1
CASAGGGSYNEQFF
>TRBV14|TRBJ2-7
CASSLGAGVFYEQYF
>TRBV5-4|TRBJ1-3
CASSGPTALSGNTIYF
>TRBV21-1|TRBJ2-1
CASSKARAHNEQFF
>TRBV6-6|TRBJ1-3
CASSYTVSGNTIYF
>TRBV11-2|TRBJ2-7
CASSLGQGPYEQYF
>TRBV21-1|TRBJ2-2
CASSKGAPTNTGELFF
>TRBV5-4|TRBJ2-7
CASRGSESSYEQYF
>TRBV7-8|TRBJ1-3
CASSSTGGLRNTIYF
>TRBV27|TRBJ1-2
CASSRQGEDGYTF
>TRBV11-2|TRBJ2-6
CASSSTGPSGANVLTF
>TRBV13|TRBJ2-5
CASRSTSGSSLATQYF
>TRBV12-5|TRBJ2-5
CASGFQAGTAQETQYF
>TRBV10-3|TRBJ1-4
CAISAGWTGGSPNEKLFF
>TRBV6-1|TRBJ1-2
CASWDREKFGYTF